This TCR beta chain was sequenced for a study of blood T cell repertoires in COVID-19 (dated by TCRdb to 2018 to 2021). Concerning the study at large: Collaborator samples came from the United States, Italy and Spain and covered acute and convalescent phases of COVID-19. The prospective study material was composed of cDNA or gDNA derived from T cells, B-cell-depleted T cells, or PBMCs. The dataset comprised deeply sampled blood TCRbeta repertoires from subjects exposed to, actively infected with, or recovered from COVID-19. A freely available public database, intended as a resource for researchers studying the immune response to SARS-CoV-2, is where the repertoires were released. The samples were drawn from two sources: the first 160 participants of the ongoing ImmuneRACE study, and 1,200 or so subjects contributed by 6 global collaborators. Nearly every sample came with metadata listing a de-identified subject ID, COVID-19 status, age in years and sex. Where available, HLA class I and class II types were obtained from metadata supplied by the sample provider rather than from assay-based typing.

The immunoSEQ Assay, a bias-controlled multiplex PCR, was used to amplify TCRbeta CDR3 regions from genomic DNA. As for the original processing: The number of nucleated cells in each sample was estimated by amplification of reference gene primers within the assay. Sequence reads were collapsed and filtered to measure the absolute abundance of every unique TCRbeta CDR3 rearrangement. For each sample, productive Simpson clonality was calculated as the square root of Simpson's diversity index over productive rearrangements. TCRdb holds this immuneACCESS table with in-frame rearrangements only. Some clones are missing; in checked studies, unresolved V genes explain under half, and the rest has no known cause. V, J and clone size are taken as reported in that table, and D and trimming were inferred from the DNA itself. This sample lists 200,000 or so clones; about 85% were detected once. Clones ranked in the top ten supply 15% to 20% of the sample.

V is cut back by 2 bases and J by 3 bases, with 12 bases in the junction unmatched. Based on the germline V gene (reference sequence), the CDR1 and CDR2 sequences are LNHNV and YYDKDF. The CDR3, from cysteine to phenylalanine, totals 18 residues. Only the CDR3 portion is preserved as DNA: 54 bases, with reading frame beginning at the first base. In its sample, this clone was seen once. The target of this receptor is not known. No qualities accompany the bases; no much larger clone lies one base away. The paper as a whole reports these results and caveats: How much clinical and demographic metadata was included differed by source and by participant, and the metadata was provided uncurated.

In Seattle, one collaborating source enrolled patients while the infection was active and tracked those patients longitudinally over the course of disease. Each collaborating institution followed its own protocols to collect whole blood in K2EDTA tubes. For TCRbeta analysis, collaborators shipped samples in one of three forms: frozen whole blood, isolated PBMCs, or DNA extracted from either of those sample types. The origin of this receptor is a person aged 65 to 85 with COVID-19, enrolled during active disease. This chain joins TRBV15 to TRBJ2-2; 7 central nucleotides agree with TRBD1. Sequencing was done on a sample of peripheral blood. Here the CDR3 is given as CATSRNNRQGTYTGELFF. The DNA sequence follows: TGTGCCACCAGCAGAAACAACCGACAGGGTACCTACACCGGGGAGCTGTTTTTT.